The present TCR beta chain was sequenced within a study of cytomegalovirus exposure and HLA in healthy donors. Overall study context: Sequencing of 150 million to 200 million T cells in an earlier analysis found 95 million to 120 million unique TCR beta sequences. Across a few hundred genotyped donors, approximately 80% landed in the Caucasian-associated ancestry cluster.

It was healthy bone marrow donors who served as donors. Trimming left V 1 base short and J 2 bases short, with 9 bases between. The germline V gene encodes CDR1 SGHVS and CDR2 FNYEAQ. This CDR3 has 15 residues. The PCR made use of 60 Vbeta and 13 Jbeta primers. The assay was immunoSEQ multiplex PCR, and TCRdb's table has in-frame clones only and misses some. The sample carries 200,000 to 250,000 clones, around 88% recorded once. This clone was observed a few times. The V gene is TRBV7-6, the J gene TRBJ1-5, with D uncertain. The sequenced sample was PBMCs. This TCR was sampled from a woman aged 18-29 years in good health and CMV-seronegative. The CDR3 DNA is TGTGCCAGCAGCTTAGGGGCGATTGGCAATCAGCCCCAGCATTTT. Translation: CASSLGAIGNQPQHF.